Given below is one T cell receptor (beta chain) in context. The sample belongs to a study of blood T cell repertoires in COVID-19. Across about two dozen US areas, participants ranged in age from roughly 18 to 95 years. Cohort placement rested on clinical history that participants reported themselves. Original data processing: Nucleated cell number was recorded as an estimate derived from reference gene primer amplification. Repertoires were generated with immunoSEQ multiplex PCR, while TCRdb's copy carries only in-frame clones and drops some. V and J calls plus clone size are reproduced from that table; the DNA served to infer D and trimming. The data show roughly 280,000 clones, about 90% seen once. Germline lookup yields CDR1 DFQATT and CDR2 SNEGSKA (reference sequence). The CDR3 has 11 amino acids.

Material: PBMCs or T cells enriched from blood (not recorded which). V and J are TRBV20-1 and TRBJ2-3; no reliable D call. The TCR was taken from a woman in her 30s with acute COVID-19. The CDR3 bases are TGCTCGACTGGCTCTCTAGATACGCAGTATTTT. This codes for CSTGSLDTQYF.